Below are 2 T cell receptor beta chains sequenced from a single sample in a study of cytomegalovirus exposure and HLA in healthy donors. The PCR had 60 Vbeta and 13 Jbeta primers. Produced via immunoSEQ multiplex PCR; TCRdb's table is partial and in-frame only. The sample totals about 140,000 clones. The sample consisted of PBMCs. These receptor sequences come from a woman between 18 and 29 years old in good health and CMV-seronegative.

The V gene is TRBV6-5, the J gene TRBJ2-4; maybe TRBD1 (5 bases). Germline CDR1 and CDR2: MNHEY and SVGAGI. Trimming pared 6 bases from V and 0 bases from J, leaving 9 bases between. The CDR3 loop spans 14 amino acids. CDR3 sequence (DNA): TGTGCCAGCAGAGGGGTCCTAGCCAAAAACATTCAGTACTTC. Its protein product is CASRGVLAKNIQYF.

V usage is TRBV7-2 and J usage is TRBJ1-2; a possible D gene is TRBD1 (5 bases). V was cut by 5 bases and J by 2 bases, with 24 bases left in between. CDR1 SGHTA and CDR2 FQGNSA come from the germline V gene. The CDR3 length is 18 residues. The CDR3 region is CASSLTRVMEGPNYGYTF. The CDR3 DNA sequence: TGTGCCAGCAGCCTAACCAGGGTAATGGAGGGGCCAAACTATGGCTACACCTTC.